The present TCR beta chain was sequenced within a study of neurological immune-mediated disorders. V dropped 5 bases and J dropped 2 bases, with 15 bases sitting between them. In germline, CDR1 is SEHNR, CDR2 FQNEAQ (reference sequence). The CDR3 totals 15 residues. TCRdb analysed the 5' RACE reads with MiXCR anew, one entry per CDR3 protein. The sample lists 80,000 or so distinct CDR3 sequences, around 9.9% occurring once. This clonotype was observed at least ten times. V is TRBV7-9 and J is TRBJ2-5; perhaps D is TRBD1 or TRBD2 (5 bases each). The clonotype was recovered from a man aged 50-59 years in good health. The sequenced sample was PBMCs. The CDR3 coding sequence is TGTGCCAGCAGCAAAGCGACAGCGGCACAAGAGACCCAGTACTTC. This gives the protein CASSKATAAQETQYF.